Following are 20 T cell receptor beta chains from one sample sequenced in a study of blood T cells in healthy people across ages. The second PCR ran roughly 6 to 11 cycles with a sample-barcoded 5' primer and J-beta primers. TCRdb reanalysed the 5' RACE reads using MiXCR and keeps one entry per CDR3 protein. The sample holds 650,000 or so distinct CDR3 sequences; around 50% are singletons and the top ten take around an eighth. Input material: blood. The origin of the receptors is a woman of 80 years or more in good health.

About this clonotype itself: A much larger clone is a single base away; this may be a read error. V gene TRBV27 combines with J gene TRBJ2-1; D perhaps matches TRBD1 (6 bases). Trimming took off 5 bases at V and 4 bases at J, with 9 bases between the two ends. Germline loops: CDR1 MNHEY, CDR2 SMNVEV (reference sequence). CDR3 size: 13 residues. The chain's CDR3 is CASSETGYNEQFF. In nucleotides, the CDR3 is TGTGCCAGCAGTGAGACAGGATACAATGAGCAGTTCTTC.

At least ten counts were recorded for this clonotype. J is TRBJ2-4 and V is TRBV20-1; 7 bases line up with TRBD1. In germline, CDR1 is DFQATT, CDR2 SNEGSKA (reference sequence). CDR3 length: 12 residues. With V trimmed by 2 bases and J by 12 bases, 7 bases remained unmatched. This CDR3 reads CSARYTGTAQYF. In DNA form, the CDR3 reads TGCAGTGCTAGATATACAGGGACAGCTCAGTACTTC.

J is TRBJ2-3 and V is TRBV18, with a possible D match to TRBD2 (5 bases). This CDR3 is 17 amino acids long. V gave up 1 base and J gave up 5 bases, with 19 bases separating them. CDR1 is KGHSH and CDR2 is LQKENI in the germline V gene. The CDR3 spells CASSPQPPRWRRDTQYF. CDR3 nucleotides: TGTGCCAGCTCACCACAACCCCCTAGATGGAGGCGAGATACGCAGTATTTT.

The table lists this clonotype with a count of one. The chain combines TRBV7-2 with TRBJ1-2, with a possible D match to TRBD1 (6 bases). Germline V gene lookup returns CDR1 SGHTA and CDR2 FQGNSA. The V and J ends lost 4 bases and 2 bases respectively, with 14 bases between them. The CDR3 is 15 amino acids. CDR3 region: CASSYYRVENYGYTF. The CDR3, as DNA: TGTGCCAGCAGCTACTACAGGGTGGAAAACTATGGCTACACCTTC.

This clonotype turned up a few times. The CDR3 nucleotides read TGTGCCAGCAGTCCCCGGACTATAGCTCCTCAGGGAAGGCAGTTCTTC. Protein sequence: CASSPRTIAPQGRQFF. J is TRBJ2-1 and V is TRBV12-3 or TRBV12-4; a possible D gene is TRBD2 (6 bases). This CDR3 has 16 residues. Trimming removed 5 bases from V and 12 bases from J, with 26 bases in between.

In its sample, this clonotype was seen many times. The rearrangement joins TRBV5-1 to TRBJ2-3; possibly TRBD1 for D (6 bases). The CDR3 runs 17 residues. V shed 5 bases and J shed 6 bases, with 25 bases lying between them. The germline CDR1 and CDR2 sequences are SGHRS and YFSETQ. The CDR3 DNA follows: TGCGCCAGCAGATCACGCAATCCGGGACAACGGAGCGATACGCAGTATTTT. The encoded protein is CASRSRNPGQRSDTQYF.

The V gene is TRBV7-2, the J gene TRBJ2-7; D call uncertain. The CDR3 totals 15 residues. Trimming cost V 1 base and J 0 bases, with 10 bases left between them. Germline CDR1 is SGHTA and CDR2 is FQGNSA. The CDR3 region is CASSLVGTNSYEQYF. DNA of the CDR3: TGTGCCAGCAGCTTAGTCGGCACAAACTCCTACGAGCAGTACTTC.

The V call is TRBV6-5, the J call TRBJ1-5; the D gene is possibly TRBD1 (5 bases). This CDR3 contains 14 residues. Germline CDR1 is MNHEY and CDR2 is SVGAGI. Trimming removed 6 bases from V and 0 bases from J, with 9 bases in between. The CDR3 DNA is TGTGCCAGCAGGGGTGGGGCTAGCAATCAGCCCCAGCATTTT. As protein: CASRGGASNQPQHF.

This clonotype appeared a few times. A much larger clone is a single base away; this may be a read error. The chain uses TRBV5-1 and TRBJ2-1; D is unclear. The CDR3 totals 14 residues. Looked up from germline, CDR1 is SGHRS and CDR2 is YFSETQ. Trimming took 4 bases from V and 3 from J, leaving 11 bases between them. In DNA, the CDR3 is TGCGCCAGCAGCGTGTCACAGAGCTACAATGAGCAGTTCTTC. This translates into CASSVSQSYNEQFF.

This clonotype was seen a single time. The chain carries TRBV15 and TRBJ2-7, with 7 positions matching TRBD1. The germline gives CDR1 LNHNV, CDR2 YYDKDF (reference sequence). The J segment lost 0 bases and the V segment lost 0 bases, leaving 8 bases of the junction unmatched. The CDR3 consists of 17 residues. As DNA, the CDR3 is TGTGCCACCAGCAGAGATCTCACGGACAGGAGCTCCTACGAGCAGTACTTC. This encodes CATSRDLTDRSSYEQYF.

The table lists this clonotype with a count of one. Here the CDR3 DNA reads TGTGCCAGCAGCTTAAGGGCAGGGACCTACGAGCAGTACTTC. This gives the protein CASSLRAGTYEQYF. V and J are TRBV7-8 and TRBJ2-5, with a possible D match to TRBD1 (5 bases). The tail of the sequence fits TRBJ2-7 better, so the J call may be wrong. CDR3 length equals 14 residues. Germline-derived CDR1 and CDR2 are SGHVS and FQNEAQ.

This clonotype appeared a few times. This chain joins TRBV20-1 and TRBJ2-5; possible D gene TRBD2, 6 bases. Per the germline V gene, CDR1 is DFQATT and CDR2 is SNEGSKA (reference sequence). V shed 3 bases and J shed 2 bases, with 10 bases lying between them. CDR3 length: 13 amino acids. The CDR3 DNA reads TGCAGTGCTAGTTCCGGGGGACAAGAGACCCAGTACTTC. Translation gives CSASSGGQETQYF.

V is TRBV6-5 and J is TRBJ2-1; D is tentatively TRBD1 or TRBD2 (5 bases each). Germline V gene sequence: CDR1 MNHEY, CDR2 SVGAGI. Deletions cut 6 bases from V and 5 bases from J, with 17 bases between. This CDR3 is 15 amino acids long. This CDR3 reads CASSLRVSGDNEQFF. The CDR3 nucleotides read TGTGCCAGCAGCCTCAGGGTTTCCGGGGACAATGAGCAGTTCTTC.

V gene TRBV28 combines with J gene TRBJ2-6; the D is unclear. The V end was cut by 4 bases, the J end by 3 bases, with 7 bases between. Germline assignment: CDR1 MDHEN and CDR2 SYDVKM. The CDR3 runs 14 residues. CDR3 protein: CASSSPYGANVLTF. CDR3 nucleotides: TGTGCCAGCAGTTCCCCGTATGGGGCCAACGTCCTGACTTTC.

The chain carries TRBV9 and TRBJ2-1; D remains ambiguous. CDR3 length: 15 amino acids. Germline loops: CDR1 SGDLS, CDR2 YYNGEE. V lost 3 bases to trimming and J lost 3 bases, with 13 bases between them. For the CDR3, the DNA is TGTGCCAGCAGCGCATCGCTCAGCCACTACAATGAGCAGTTCTTC. Translating gives CASSASLSHYNEQFF.

This chain connects TRBV20-1 to TRBJ1-5; D is unclear. The CDR3 sequence is 18 residues long. Germline V gives CDR1 DFQATT, CDR2 SNEGSKA (reference sequence). Trimming pared 0 bases from V and 2 bases from J, leaving 20 bases between. CDR3 residues: CSARDLFVSSRGNQPQHF. The CDR3, as DNA: TGCAGTGCTAGAGATCTGTTCGTTTCGTCTAGGGGCAATCAGCCCCAGCATTTT.

This clonotype was seen many times. This chain links TRBV7-2 with TRBJ2-1; TRBD1 might be the D (6 bases). The V end lost 8 bases, the J end lost 4 bases, and 18 bases lay between the germline ends. This CDR3 is built from 15 residues. CDR1 is SGHTA, CDR2 FQGNSA, per germline. The CDR3 loop reads CASGLPAGVYNEQFF. The DNA for the CDR3 is TGTGCCAGCGGCCTCCCAGCAGGGGTTTACAATGAGCAGTTCTTC.

CDR3 in amino acids: CATQLGGVVPEQYF. DNA for the CDR3: TGTGCCACCCAACTTGGGGGCGTAGTCCCCGAGCAGTACTTC. The rearrangement uses TRBV15 and TRBJ2-7; D might be TRBD1 (6 bases). The germline CDR1 and CDR2 sequences are LNHNV and YYDKDF (reference sequence). Trimming stripped 8 bases from V and 6 bases from J, with 20 bases between. The CDR3 has 14 residues.

This clonotype has at least ten counts. The V and J genes are TRBV29-1 and TRBJ2-1; no clear D. CDR1 is SQVTM and CDR2 is ANQGSEA in the germline V gene. Trimming took off 4 bases at V and 2 bases at J, with 12 bases between the two ends. This CDR3 comprises 14 residues. The CDR3 region has the DNA TGCAGCGTTGCCAGACGCCTAACCTACAATGAGCAGTTCTTC. Its protein is CSVARRLTYNEQFF.

The chain recombines TRBV5-1 with TRBJ1-6; perhaps TRBD1 as D (5 bases). This CDR3 contains 13 residues. Germline CDR1 is SGHRS and CDR2 is YFSETQ. V was trimmed by 3 bases and J by 10 bases, leaving 11 bases between them. CDR3 DNA: TGCGCCAGCAGCTGGGGACCGGAGTCACCCCTCCACTTT. This encodes CASSWGPESPLHF.